This T cell receptor (beta chain) originates from a study of T cells after yellow fever vaccination. For the study at large: SMART-Seq v4 Ultra Low Input prepared the low-cell-number fractions. The study's findings and limits: Some clonotypes were seen in both the CD4 and the CD8 compartments. These made up a small share and likely arose from convergent recombination. Re-detected after boosting: most primary clones, 95% to 98% of CD4 and about 89% of CD8.

This clonotype has a handful of counts. Its antigen is as yet unknown. A process of 5'RACE template switching, which added a universal primer site and UMIs, was used to make TCR cDNA. One entry per CDR3 protein results from TCRdb running MiXCR on the 5' RACE reads. The sample lists about 310,000 distinct CDR3 sequences, roughly 3.5% occurring once. Germline V gives CDR1 KGHSH, CDR2 LQKENI. The CDR3 extends over 16 amino acids. V was trimmed by 4 bases and J by 3 bases, leaving 18 bases between them. Sequencing was performed on PBMCs, taken on the day of the yellow fever booster vaccination. The clonotype was recovered from a man aged 18 to 29 who received the YFV17D yellow fever vaccine. This chain connects TRBV18 to TRBJ1-1; no reliable D call. The CDR3 is CASSRGRLSRDTEAFF. DNA of the CDR3: TGTGCCAGCTCACGGGGTCGGCTTAGCCGCGACACTGAAGCTTTCTTT.